The clone carrying this T cell receptor beta chain was observed once. Its specificity is not known. Germline assignment: CDR1 SGHTS and CDR2 YDEGEE. V dropped 5 bases and J dropped 1 base, with 16 bases sitting between them. This CDR3 is 16 amino acids long. This sample was included in a study of T cell responses to AZD1222 COVID-19 vaccine. Study results and caveats: There were mostly white British donors and more females than males, and clonal diversity was possibly underestimated.

Sequenced by immunoSEQ multiplex PCR; TCRdb stores in-frame clones only, minus some. The sample has approximately 150,000 clones; around 90% are singletons. This receptor was taken from an adult in good health. Sequencing used peripheral blood, obtained on day 0 of AZD1222 vaccination. This chain links TRBV5-8 with TRBJ1-5; no clear D gene. This CDR3 reads CASSPFGEGSNQPQHF. The DNA for the CDR3 is TGTGCCAGCAGTCCCTTCGGGGAAGGGAGCAATCAGCCCCAGCATTTT.